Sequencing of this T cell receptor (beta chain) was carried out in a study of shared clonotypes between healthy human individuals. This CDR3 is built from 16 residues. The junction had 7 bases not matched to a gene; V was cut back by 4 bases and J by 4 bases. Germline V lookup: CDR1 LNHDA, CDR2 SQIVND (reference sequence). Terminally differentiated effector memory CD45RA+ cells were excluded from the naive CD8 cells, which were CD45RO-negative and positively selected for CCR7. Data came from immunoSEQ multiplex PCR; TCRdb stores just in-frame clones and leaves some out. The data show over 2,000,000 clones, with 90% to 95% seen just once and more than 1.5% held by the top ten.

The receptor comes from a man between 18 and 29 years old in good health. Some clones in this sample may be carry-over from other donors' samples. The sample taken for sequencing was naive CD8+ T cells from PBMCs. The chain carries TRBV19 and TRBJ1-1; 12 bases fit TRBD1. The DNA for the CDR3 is TGTGCCAGTAGTACGGGACAGGGGGCCCTGGGCACTGAAGCTTTCTTT. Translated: CASSTGQGALGTEAFF.